This T cell receptor (beta chain) is drawn from a study of identical twins (dated by TCRdb to 2016 to 2017). About the full investigation: To test whether fetal clonotypes persist, this study deep-sequenced TCR alpha and beta repertoires from monozygotic twins, from unrelated adults of various ages, and from cord blood. To rule out contamination, the twin experiments were replicated at different times with different library preparation protocols. What the authors observed across the whole study: In monozygotic twins, out-of-frame TCR alpha sharing was systematically underestimated by recombination models, although the models agreed with sharing between unrelated individuals. Fewer insertions were carried by abundant cord blood beta clonotypes; a weaker similar trend was observed in young adult naive repertoires, while no such trend was observed in memory repertoires. Zero-insertion analyses could be partly confounded by invariant T cells such as MAIT and iNKT, though diverse VJ usage argued against such confounding for most clonotypes. Out-of-frame TCR alpha sequences shared between twins showed an excess of low generation-probability sequences compared with coincidental sharing between unrelated individuals. The excess sharing between twins in beta out-of-frame sequences was weaker because fewer shared sequences reduced the signal-to-noise ratio. Because the same donors could not be followed over many years, the conclusions relied on cross-sectional statistical analysis.

Library preparation was by 5' RACE. Instrument on record: Illumina HiSeq 2000. Template switching introduced a universal primer binding site; the final cDNA contained a unique molecular identifier, enabling accurate counting of TCR cDNA molecules. Specific primers in the conserved constant-segment region were used to synthesize first-strand cDNA for the TCR alpha and beta chains. Each cDNA library was double barcoded, with a SMART-Mk sample barcode plus Illumina barcodes, to control for contamination. TruSeq adapter sequences, together with Illumina sample barcodes, were added in two successive PCR steps. Sequencing of the TCR alpha and beta cDNA libraries was done on the Illumina HiSeq platform using custom primers. Per the source publication's procedure: MiGEC was used to process raw reads and extract unique molecular identifiers, and MiXCR was used to find CDR3 positions. Recombination models were inferred per individual with the repgenHMM and IGoR tools using an EM algorithm. Shared clonotype analysis was performed with the tcR package in R, normalizing sharing by the product of cloneset sizes. To study raw recombination without the effects of thymic and clonal selection, out-of-frame nonproductive sequences were analyzed. Starting from the raw public reads, TCRdb applied fastp trimming at Q25, assembled clones with MiXCR and retained in-frame beta chains. Every entry covers one CDR3 protein and lists the most common genes and DNA from its rows. It is TCRdb's table, rather than the study itself, that gives the V and J calls and clone size. Here the sample has around 500,000 distinct CDR3 sequences; approximately 15% occur a single time. The ten largest clones represent roughly 0.5% of the sample.

Every donor in the study was a healthy Caucasian. The twin cohort comprised three pairs of female monozygotic twins, all aged about 18 to 30 years. Positive isolation kits from Invitrogen were used to isolate CD4+ and CD8+ T cell populations. This clonotype was counted between two and nine times. This receptor's antigen is unknown. No quality values exist for individual bases; no much larger clone is one base distant. The CDR3, cysteine through phenylalanine, is 19 amino acids long. Only CDR3 DNA is held: 57 bases, read in frame from base 1. The CDR1 and CDR2 encoded by the germline V gene are LGHNT and FRNRAP. V trim: 1 base; J trim: 5 bases; unmatched bases: 18. These records were also assigned to another study, of yellow fever vaccine responses in identical twins. From that second study: According to the authors, the vaccine-induced T cell response in identical twins seemed to be partly convergent and partly specific to each individual. Focusing on identical twins, the study followed the T cell clones that responded to the vaccine, and did so with precision.

The sequence joins TRBV12-5 to TRBJ2-5, with 8 bases aligning to TRBD1. Sequencing was carried out using CD4+ T cells sorted from blood. This clonotype originated in a woman aged 18-29 years in good health. CDR3 loop: CASGLASKPTGGPGETQYF. The bases read TGTGCTAGTGGTTTGGCTTCAAAACCTACAGGGGGACCTGGGGAGACCCAGTACTTC.